This TCR beta chain came from a study of shared clonotypes between healthy human individuals. In the naive CD8 group, cells lacked CD45RO and were positively selected for CCR7, so terminally differentiated effector memory CD45RA+ cells were left out. Authors' methods: Owing to the provision of junction-only sequences devoid of quality scores by immunoSEQ, filtering differed. TCRdb keeps only in-frame clones here, not all; method: immunoSEQ multiplex PCR. The V and J calls and clone size were taken over from that table, and D and trimming were inferred from the DNA. The sample yields roughly 2.1 million clones, about 92% seen once. Looked up from germline, CDR1 is LNHDA and CDR2 is SQIVND (reference sequence). The J segment lost 2 bases and the V segment lost 5 bases, leaving 5 bases of the junction unmatched. The length of the CDR3 is 16 residues.

The V gene is TRBV19, the J gene TRBJ2-1, with 11 bases fitting TRBD1. The clonotype was recovered from a young man in good health. Some clones in this sample may be carry-over from other donors' samples. Sequenced material: naive CD8+ T cells from PBMCs. CDR3 in DNA: TGTGCCAGTAGTGCAAAGGGACAGGGGGCCTACAATGAGCAGTTCTTC. Residues: CASSAKGQGAYNEQFF.